This T cell receptor beta chain was identified during a study of T cell repertoires in cytomegalovirus infection. Overall study context: Carrying CMV and the relevant HLA type showed in public TCR beta signatures.

The CDR3 has 14 amino acids. V lost 5 bases, J lost 5 bases, and 13 bases lay in between. Germline lookup yields CDR1 SGHTA and CDR2 FQGNSA. TCRdb reanalysed the reads using MiXCR and keeps one entry per CDR3 protein. The table records approximately 500,000 distinct CDR3 sequences, about 33% of them present only once. Overall study results and limits: It was HLA-C-restricted CMV-specific TCR beta clonotypes that dominated the response ex vivo. Public TCR beta family frequency separated CMV-and-HLA carriers, including in an independent cohort.

A note on this clonotype: Its antigen remains unidentified.

The receptor was isolated from a human donor in good health (CMV status not recorded). Some clones in this sample may be carry-over from other donors' samples. The chain recombines TRBV7-2 with TRBJ2-4, with D hard to call. The material sequenced was cultured PBMCs, taken from culture after CMV antigen stimulation. The CDR3 bases are TGTGCCAGCAGCCCAATTACCCTAGAAAACATTCAGTACTTC. Residues: CASSPITLENIQYF.